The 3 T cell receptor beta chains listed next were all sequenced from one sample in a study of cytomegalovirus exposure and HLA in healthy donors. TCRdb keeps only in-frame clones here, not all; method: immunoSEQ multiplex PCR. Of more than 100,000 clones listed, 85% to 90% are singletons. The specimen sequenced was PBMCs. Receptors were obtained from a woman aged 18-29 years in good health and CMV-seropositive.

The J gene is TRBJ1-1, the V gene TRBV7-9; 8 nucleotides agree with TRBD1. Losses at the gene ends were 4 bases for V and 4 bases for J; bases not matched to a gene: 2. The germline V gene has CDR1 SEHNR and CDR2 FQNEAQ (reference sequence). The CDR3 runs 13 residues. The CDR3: CASSSGGGTEAFF. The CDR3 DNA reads TGTGCCAGCAGCTCAGGGGGCGGCACTGAAGCTTTCTTT.

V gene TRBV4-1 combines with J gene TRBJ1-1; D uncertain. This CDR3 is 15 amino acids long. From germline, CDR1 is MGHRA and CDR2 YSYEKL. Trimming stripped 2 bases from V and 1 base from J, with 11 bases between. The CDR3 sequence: CASSQLREGNTEAFF. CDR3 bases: TGCGCCAGCAGCCAATTGAGGGAGGGGAACACTGAAGCTTTCTTT.

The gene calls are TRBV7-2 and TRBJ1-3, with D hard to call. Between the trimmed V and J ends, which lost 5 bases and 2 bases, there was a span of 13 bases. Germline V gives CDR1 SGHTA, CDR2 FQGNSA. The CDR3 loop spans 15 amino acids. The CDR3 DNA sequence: TGTGCCAGCAGCCTTAGGGAGGGTGCTGGAAACACCATATATTTT. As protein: CASSLREGAGNTIYF.